These 2 T cell receptor beta chains share one sample of origin, sequenced in a study of human CD8 memory T cell subsets. Scientists made TCR beta libraries using UMI-labeled 5' RACE. After re-calling the 5' RACE reads, TCRdb lists one entry per CDR3 protein, DNA absent. The sample totals 6,000 to 8,500 distinct CDR3 sequences. Sequencing was done on a sample of CD8+ T cells from PBMCs. These receptors all stem from a human donor in good health.

The chain is built from TRBV7-9 and TRBJ1-1; as DNA is missing, the TRBD1 call by TCRdb cannot be tested. Germline V gene data show CDR1 as SEHNR and CDR2 as FQNEAQ (reference sequence). The CDR3 runs to 12 residues. The CDR3 spells CASSWGQLEAFF.

The chain joins TRBV12-3 or TRBV12-4 to TRBJ2-2; TCRdb gives TRBD1 as the D gene, but with no DNA this cannot be confirmed. The CDR3 consists of 13 residues. CDR3 protein: CASNPTVTGELFF.